This T cell receptor beta chain was documented in a study of patients and donors after allogeneic stem cell transplantation. The germline V gene has CDR1 DFQATT and CDR2 SNEGSKA (reference sequence). This CDR3 contains 12 residues. Trimming removed 6 bases at V and 4 bases at J, with 12 bases between. Via MiXCR, TCRdb re-called the RT-PCR reads, giving one row per CDR3 protein. Among around 170,000 distinct CDR3 sequences, approximately 24% were seen once, and the ten largest hold 25% to 30%. This chain joins TRBV20-1 and TRBJ1-1; D might be TRBD1 (5 bases). Sequenced material: blood, either unsorted or a sorted T cell fraction (not recorded which). The TCR comes from a human donor who was either an allogeneic HSCT recipient or a stem cell or donor lymphocyte infusion donor (not recorded which). It is not recorded whose cells these are; they may come from a transplant donor. The CDR3: CSAHRGGTEAFF. The DNA for the CDR3 is TGCAGTGCCCACCGGGGGGGCACTGAAGCTTTCTTT.